This TCR beta chain was obtained from a study of tumor-infiltrating lymphocytes in primary liver carcinoma. Co-extracting RNA and DNA was done with roughly 17-32 mg of unsorted bulk tissue as input. The template, roughly 510 ng total RNA, yielded TCR beta cDNA made with a constant-region primer. The TCR beta library was amplified through three nested multiplex PCR rounds in a modified ARM-PCR procedure. The two initial PCR rounds, about 9 cycles each, used TRBV1-TRBV30 forward and C-beta reverse primers. TCRdb independently ran MiXCR on the multiplex PCR reads; one entry per CDR3 protein. The table lists roughly 70,000 distinct CDR3 sequences, around 69% of them singletons. The CDR3 is made up of 12 amino acids. In germline, CDR1 is MDHEN, CDR2 SYDVKM. This clonotype was picked up a small number of times. Possible read error: a much larger clone is one base away.

The sequence was obtained from a man aged 40-49 years with primary liver carcinoma and hepatitis B virus infection. Sequenced material: liver tumor tissue from sampling region 4. Stated subset: tumor region T4, right-lateral pole. V and J are TRBV28 and TRBJ2-7; D remains unclear. The CDR3 DNA follows: TGTGCCGGCAGTCGTAACATTCACGAGCAGTACTTC. It encodes CAGSRNIHEQYF.